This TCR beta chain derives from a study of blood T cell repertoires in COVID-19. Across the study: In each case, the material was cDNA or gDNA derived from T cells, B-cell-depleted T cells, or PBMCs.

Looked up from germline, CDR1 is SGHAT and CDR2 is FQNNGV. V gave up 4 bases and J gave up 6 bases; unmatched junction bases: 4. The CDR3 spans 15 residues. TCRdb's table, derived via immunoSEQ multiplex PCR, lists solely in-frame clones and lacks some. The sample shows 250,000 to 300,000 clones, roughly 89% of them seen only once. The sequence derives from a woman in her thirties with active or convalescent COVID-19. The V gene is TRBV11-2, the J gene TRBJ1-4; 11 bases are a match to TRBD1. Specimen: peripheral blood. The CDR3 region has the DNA TGTGCCAGCAGCTACGGACAGGGGGCAGATGAAAAACTGTTTTTT. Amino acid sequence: CASSYGQGADEKLFF.